Listed here are 8 T cell receptor beta chains from one sample, sequenced in a study of shared clonotypes between healthy human individuals. Produced via immunoSEQ multiplex PCR; TCRdb's table is partial and in-frame only. Among some 2,100,000 clones listed, roughly 91% were seen once. It was CD45RO-negative cells, positively selected for CCR7, that made up naive CD8 cells, with terminally differentiated effector memory CD45RA+ cells excluded. The specimen was naive CD8+ T cells from PBMCs. The receptor source for this set is a man between 18 and 29 years old in good health. Some clones in this sample may be carry-over from other donors' samples.

This clone was seen only a few times. V and J are TRBV7-3 and TRBJ2-3, with 7 bases matching TRBD2. CDR1 SGHTA and CDR2 FQGTGA come from the germline V gene. The junction had 2 bases not matched to a gene; V was cut back by 2 bases and J by 6 bases. The CDR3 spans 13 residues. CDR3 coding DNA: TGTGCCAGCAGCTTAGCGGGAGTGGATACGCAGTATTTT. Translated: CASSLAGVDTQYF.

Only one count was recorded for this clone. This chain connects TRBV9 to TRBJ1-2; tentative D call: TRBD1 (6 bases). Germline V gene data show CDR1 as SGDLS and CDR2 as YYNGEE. CDR3 length: 16 amino acids. V lost 5 bases and J lost 6, with 23 bases in between. CDR3 in amino acids: CASRSAGGGTNNGYTF. Here the CDR3 DNA reads TGTGCCAGCAGAAGCGCGGGGGGCGGGACAAATAATGGCTACACCTTC.

The chain couples TRBV2 to TRBJ2-7; possible D gene TRBD2, 5 bases. Germline V CDR1 and CDR2: SNHLY, FYNNEI. Trimming pared 7 bases from V and 0 bases from J, leaving 16 bases between. The CDR3 is 15 amino acids. The CDR3 protein is CASTRGARYSYEQYF. The CDR3 DNA follows: TGTGCCAGCACCCGGGGTGCCAGATACTCCTACGAGCAGTACTTC.

V and J are TRBV7-2 and TRBJ1-1, with D perhaps matching TRBD1 (6 bases). CDR3 size: 16 residues. Trimming cost V 6 bases and J 4 bases, with 21 bases left between them. The germline gives CDR1 SGHTA, CDR2 FQGNSA. In nucleotides, the CDR3 is TGTGCCAGCAGTTTTTACGCCAGGGGCCCGGTCACTGAAGCTTTCTTT. It translates to CASSFYARGPVTEAFF.

This rearrangement joins TRBV27 to TRBJ2-1; 9 positions agree with TRBD2. The CDR3 contains 16 residues. The V and J ends lost 8 bases and 2 bases, in that order; junction bases with no gene match: 10. Germline loops: CDR1 MNHEY, CDR2 SMNVEV (reference sequence). The CDR3 DNA is TGTGCCAGCCTCCCCCGCGGGACTAGCACCTACAATGAGCAGTTCTTC. Protein product: CASLPRGTSTYNEQFF.

This sequence joins TRBV11-2 and TRBJ2-1, with 8 bases aligning to TRBD2. Looked up from germline, CDR1 is SGHAT and CDR2 is FQNNGV. The CDR3 is 15 amino acids. The ends lost 1 base at V and 9 bases at J; junction bases unmatched: 8. CDR3 in amino acids: CASSLAGLARGEQFF. The CDR3 DNA sequence: TGTGCCAGCAGCTTAGCCGGACTAGCTAGGGGTGAGCAGTTCTTC.

V usage is TRBV18 and J usage is TRBJ2-5, with D unresolved. CDR1 KGHSH and CDR2 LQKENI come from the germline V gene. V was trimmed by 0 bases and J by 5 bases, leaving 10 bases between them. The CDR3 totals 14 residues. The CDR3 DNA sequence: TGTGCCAGCTCACCACCGCTTCTGGAGGAGACCCAGTACTTC. Translation gives CASSPPLLEETQYF.

The chain recombines TRBV5-1 with TRBJ1-2; 7 bases are a match to TRBD1. CDR3 size: 16 residues. V lost 4 bases, J lost 3 bases, and 12 bases stayed unmatched. The V gene's germline CDR1 is SGHRS and CDR2 YFSETQ. Here the CDR3 DNA reads TGCGCCAGCAGCCCGTACCTACAGGGGTTTGACTATGGCTACACCTTC. As protein: CASSPYLQGFDYGYTF.